These 5 T cell receptor beta chains came from one sample sequenced in a study of post-analysis software for immune sequencing data (dated by TCRdb to the mid-2010s). Their specific antigens are unknown. The research as a whole found: About five TRBV segments, including TRBV5-6, TRBV5-1 and TRBV20-1, were significantly more frequent in patients than controls.

The library was prepared using PCR. TCRdb names Illumina HiSeq 2500 as the instrument used. To reduce PCR and sequencing biases, unique molecular identifiers were incorporated into the TCR beta cDNA libraries. The public reads were quality trimmed at Q25 with fastp and then assembled into clones with MiXCR by TCRdb, keeping productive beta chains. Merged by CDR3 protein, the rows form single entries marked with the most common genes and DNA. The sample table records about 810,000 distinct CDR3 sequences; roughly 50% of these occur just once. Together, the top ten hold roughly 4.4% of the sample. Sequenced input: blood. The receptors were sampled from a girl between 10 and 17 years old with multiple sclerosis.

This clonotype was seen a few times. The V and J genes are TRBV5-1 and TRBJ2-1, with D maybe TRBD1 (6 bases). The CDR3 contains 15 residues. The V end was cut by 0 bases, the J end by 0 bases, with 7 bases between. Germline CDR1 is SGHRS and CDR2 is YFSETQ. The CDR3 DNA sequence: TGCGCCAGCAGCTTGGAGGGGGACTCCTACAATGAGCAGTTCTTC. It codes for CASSLEGDSYNEQFF.

This clonotype was seen more than once but under ten times. The chain couples TRBV20-1 to TRBJ2-7, with TRBD1 as a possible D gene (6 bases). CDR3 length equals 14 residues. The germline V gene encodes CDR1 DFQATT and CDR2 SNEGSKA (reference sequence). Trimming took 3 bases from V and 1 from J, leaving 13 bases between them. CDR3 protein: CSARSTGTSYEQYF. The DNA of the CDR3 is TGCAGTGCTAGGAGTACCGGGACATCCTACGAGCAGTACTTC.

This clonotype has more than one count but fewer than ten. This rearrangement joins TRBV5-1 to TRBJ2-5, with D possibly matching TRBD1 (5 bases). Germline V CDR1 and CDR2: SGHRS, YFSETQ. There are 17 residues in the CDR3. Trimming took off 1 base at V and 2 bases at J, with 18 bases between the two ends. CDR3 sequence: CASSLQGVGVRQETQYF. CDR3 coding DNA: TGCGCCAGCAGCTTGCAAGGGGTAGGGGTCCGGCAAGAGACCCAGTACTTC.

This chain uses TRBV12-3 or TRBV12-4 with TRBJ1-2; no definite D call. This CDR3 has 20 amino acids. With 1 base removed from V and 4 bases from J, the gap between germline ends came to 28 bases. The CDR3 here is CASSLGLRTHSGSSAYGYTF. In DNA, the CDR3 is TGTGCCAGCAGTTTAGGACTAAGGACTCACTCAGGAAGCTCAGCCTATGGCTACACCTTC.

V and J are TRBV19 and TRBJ2-5; 7 nucleotides align to TRBD2. Germline CDR1 and CDR2: LNHDA and SQIVND (reference sequence). Unmatched junction bases numbered 17, after V lost 8 bases and J lost 5 bases. The CDR3 runs to 16 residues. CDR3 sequence reads: CASWGGLEPIEETQYF. The CDR3 DNA sequence: TGTGCCAGTTGGGGAGGACTAGAACCTATCGAGGAGACCCAGTACTTC.